This T cell receptor (beta chain) was recorded in a study of blood T cell repertoires in COVID-19. CDR3 length equals 13 residues. Germline V lookup: CDR1 SEHNR, CDR2 FQNEAQ (reference sequence). Trimming took 5 bases from V and 1 from J, leaving 8 bases between them. Libraries were prepared by immunoSEQ multiplex PCR; TCRdb keeps only in-frame clonotypes and omits some of them. The data show 200,000 to 300,000 clones, roughly 90% seen once. Material for sequencing was peripheral blood. The chain joins TRBV7-9 to TRBJ1-1; D is unresolved. The TCR sequence derives from a young man with active or convalescent COVID-19. DNA for the CDR3: TGTGCCAGCAGCCTCGAGCAGAACACTGAAGCTTTCTTT. Its translation: CASSLEQNTEAFF. Full variable domain (rest looked up from reference TRBV7-9 and TRBJ1-1): DTGVSQNPRHKITKRGQNVTFRCDPISEHNRLYWYRQTLGQGPEFLTYFQNEAQLEKSRLLSDRFSAERPKGSFSTLEIQRTEQGDSAMYLCASSLEQNTEAFFGQGTRLTVV.